A selection of T cell receptor beta chains follows, all from one sample in a study of shared clonotypes between healthy human individuals. The protocol was immunoSEQ multiplex PCR, while the TCRdb copy is restricted to in-frame clones and leaves out a portion. There are about 2.4 million clones in the sample; around 94% occur only once, and over 0.12% lies in the top ten. Source material: naive CD4+ T cells sorted from blood. These receptors were obtained from a man aged 18-30 years in good health. Both conserved end residues are part of each CDR3. A D gene is named only where the DNA matches it firmly. Only part of the rows carry a size: once, few, many, or a class if the clone is expanded.

clone_size j_call v_call d_call cdr3_aa cdr3_nt
NA TRBJ2-5 TRBV11-2 TRBD2 CASSLVVAGAGVQTQYF TGTGCCAGCAGCTTAGTTGTAGCGGGGGCCGGGGTGCAGACCCAGTACTTC
NA TRBJ2-7 TRBV5-8 NA CASSLLSGQLHLLF TGTGCCAGCAGCCTCTTATCGGGACAACTACACCTTCTCTTC
few TRBJ1-1 TRBV2 TRBD1 CASSDGGGNTEAFF TGTGCCAGCAGTGACGGAGGGGGCAATACTGAAGCTTTCTTT
NA TRBJ1-1 TRBV19 NA CASSPPAAAEAFF TGTGCCAGTAGTCCTCCGGCGGCGGCAGAAGCTTTCTTT
NA TRBJ2-3 TRBV4-1 TRBD1 CASSQDDRAYTQYF TGCGCCAGCAGCCAAGATGACAGGGCTTATACGCAGTATTTT
NA TRBJ2-7 TRBV11-2 NA CASSRTDTYEQYF TGTGCCAGCAGTCGGACGGACACCTACGAGCAGTACTTC
NA TRBJ2-3 TRBV4-1 NA CASSQDNRATDTQYF TGCGCCAGCAGCCAAGATAACAGGGCTACAGATACGCAGTATTTT
once TRBJ2-2 TRBV4-2 TRBD1 CASSHPGGTNTGELFF TGTGCCAGCAGCCACCCAGGGGGTACGAACACCGGGGAGCTGTTTTTT
NA TRBJ2-3 TRBV11-2 TRBD1 CASSLLSGTGGSDTQYF TGTGCCAGCAGCTTACTTTCCGGGACAGGGGGTTCAGATACGCAGTATTTT
NA TRBJ1-5 TRBV2 TRBD1 CASDDRGNQPQHF TGTGCCAGTGATGACAGGGGCAATCAGCCCCAGCATTTT
NA TRBJ2-5 TRBV19 TRBD2 CASSVGGGLETQYF TGTGCCAGTAGTGTAGGCGGGGGGCTGGAGACCCAGTACTTC
NA TRBJ1-4 TRBV7-9 TRBD1 CASSLPDRGGEKLFF TGTGCCAGCAGCTTACCGGACAGGGGGGGAGAAAAACTGTTTTTT
NA TRBJ2-2 TRBV27 NA CASRVRAVDTGELFF TGTGCCAGCAGGGTCAGGGCAGTAGACACCGGGGAGCTGTTTTTT
NA TRBJ1-2 TRBV15 NA CATSTLRARDYGYTF TGTGCCACCAGCACTCTCCGGGCGCGGGACTATGGCTACACCTTC
NA TRBJ2-7 TRBV28 TRBD1 CASRGDSYFYEQYF TGTGCCAGCAGGGGGGACAGTTACTTCTACGAGCAGTACTTC
NA TRBJ1-1 TRBV7-2 NA CASSWTGNTEAFF TGTGCCAGCAGTTGGACGGGGAACACTGAAGCTTTCTTT
NA TRBJ1-4 TRBV4-3 NA CASSQDPRAGEEKLFF TGCGCCAGCAGCCAAGACCCCAGGGCGGGGGAGGAAAAACTGTTTTTT
NA TRBJ2-7 TRBV28 NA CASGTVSYEQYF TGTGCCAGCGGGACGGTCTCCTACGAGCAGTACTTC
once TRBJ1-5 TRBV6-5 TRBD1 CASRGQGQNQPQHF TGTGCCAGCAGAGGACAGGGGCAGAATCAGCCCCAGCATTTT
NA TRBJ2-1 TRBV29-1 NA CSADRGDEQFF TGCAGCGCCGACCGGGGCGATGAGCAGTTCTTC
NA TRBJ2-3 TRBV2 NA CASSEGRAGQTDTQYF TGTGCCAGCAGTGAAGGCAGGGCTGGACAAACAGATACGCAGTATTTT
NA TRBJ2-5 TRBV27 TRBD1 CASSHGTGLWQSQETQYF TGTGCCAGCAGCCATGGGACAGGACTATGGCAGAGCCAAGAGACCCAGTACTTC
NA TRBJ1-6 TRBV7-2 NA CASSLRTGQNSPLHF TGTGCCAGCAGCCTTAGAACAGGGCAAAATTCACCCCTCCACTTT
NA TRBJ1-5 TRBV19 TRBD1 CASRQTGGIQPQHF TGTGCCAGTAGGCAAACAGGGGGTATACAGCCCCAGCATTTT
NA TRBJ2-7 TRBV7-9 NA CASSLAGPEKRQYF TGTGCCAGCAGCTTAGCCGGGCCCGAGAAAAGGCAGTACTTC
NA TRBJ1-3 TRBV6-1 NA CASSTTGNSGNTIYF TGTGCCAGCAGCACAACAGGAAATTCTGGAAACACCATATATTTT
NA TRBJ2-3 TRBV9 NA CASSASDRSTDTQYF TGTGCCAGCAGCGCCTCCGACAGGAGCACAGATACGCAGTATTTT
NA TRBJ2-7 TRBV30 TRBD1 CAWRPGQGTREQYF TGTGCCTGGAGGCCGGGACAGGGAACCCGCGAGCAGTACTTC
NA TRBJ1-2 TRBV7-9 NA CASSSGKSRGDYGYTF TGTGCCAGCAGCTCGGGTAAGAGCAGGGGAGACTATGGCTACACCTTC
NA TRBJ2-1 TRBV2 TRBD2 CASQGAGGLDEQFF TGTGCCAGTCAAGGAGCGGGAGGCTTGGATGAGCAGTTCTTC
NA TRBJ1-2 TRBV7-2 NA CASSLGRQSYGGYTF TGTGCCAGCAGCTTAGGGAGGCAGTCCTATGGTGGCTACACCTTC
NA TRBJ2-2 TRBV5-1 NA CASSRWGANPTGELFF TGCGCCAGCAGCCGCTGGGGCGCAAACCCTACCGGGGAGCTGTTTTTT
NA TRBJ2-5 TRBV11-2 NA CASSLGRSGVRETQYF TGTGCCAGCAGCTTAGGGCGGTCGGGTGTGAGAGAGACCCAGTACTTC
NA TRBJ1-5 TRBV30 NA CAWAQGSDQPQHF TGTGCCTGGGCACAGGGAAGCGATCAGCCCCAGCATTTT
NA TRBJ1-4 TRBV10-2 NA CASRSGEINEKLFF TGCGCCAGCAGGTCAGGAGAAATTAATGAAAAACTGTTTTTT
NA TRBJ1-4 TRBV27 NA CASSFGAAGKLFF TGTGCCAGCAGTTTCGGAGCGGCCGGAAAACTGTTTTTT
NA TRBJ2-3 TRBV10-3 NA CAISLTSTDTQYF TGTGCCATCAGTCTAACTAGCACAGATACGCAGTATTTT